In its sample, the clone carrying this T cell receptor beta chain was seen a few times. The target antigen is unknown. This sample is drawn from a study of CD8 T cells in ankylosing spondylitis. Notes on the study in general: Reportedly, matched ankylosing spondylitis synovial fluid was significantly enriched for disease-linked clones. What seemed typical of ankylosing spondylitis blood was a TCR beta motif built from roughly 8 highly homologous variants.

The CDR3 runs 13 residues. Germline V lookup: CDR1 SEHNR, CDR2 FQNEAQ (reference sequence). The junction had 4 bases not matched to a gene; V was cut back by 5 bases and J by 4 bases. One entry per CDR3 protein results from TCRdb running MiXCR on the 5' RACE reads. Of some 450,000 distinct CDR3 sequences detected, 15% to 20% appear once; the ten largest clones hold just over 1%. Material: blood, either unsorted or a sorted T cell fraction (not recorded which). The chain is built from TRBV7-9 and TRBJ2-5; 7 nucleotides agree with TRBD2. The TCR comes from a male donor with ankylosing spondylitis. The CDR3: CASSREVLETQYF. CDR3 DNA: TGTGCCAGCAGCCGGGAGGTTCTAGAGACCCAGTACTTC.